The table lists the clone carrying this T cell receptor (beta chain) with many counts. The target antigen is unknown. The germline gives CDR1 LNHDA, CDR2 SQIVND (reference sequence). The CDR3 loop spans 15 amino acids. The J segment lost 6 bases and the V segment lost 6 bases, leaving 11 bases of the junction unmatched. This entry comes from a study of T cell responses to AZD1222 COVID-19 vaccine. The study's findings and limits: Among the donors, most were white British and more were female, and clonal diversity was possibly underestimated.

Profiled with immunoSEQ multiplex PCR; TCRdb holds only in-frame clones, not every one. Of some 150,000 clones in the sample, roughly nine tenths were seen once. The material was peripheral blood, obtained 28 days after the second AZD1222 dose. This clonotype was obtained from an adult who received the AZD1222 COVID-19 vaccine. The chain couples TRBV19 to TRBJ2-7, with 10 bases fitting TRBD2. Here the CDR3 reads CASRPIAGGGGEQYF. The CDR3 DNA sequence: TGTGCCAGTAGACCGATAGCGGGAGGAGGCGGCGAGCAGTACTTC.